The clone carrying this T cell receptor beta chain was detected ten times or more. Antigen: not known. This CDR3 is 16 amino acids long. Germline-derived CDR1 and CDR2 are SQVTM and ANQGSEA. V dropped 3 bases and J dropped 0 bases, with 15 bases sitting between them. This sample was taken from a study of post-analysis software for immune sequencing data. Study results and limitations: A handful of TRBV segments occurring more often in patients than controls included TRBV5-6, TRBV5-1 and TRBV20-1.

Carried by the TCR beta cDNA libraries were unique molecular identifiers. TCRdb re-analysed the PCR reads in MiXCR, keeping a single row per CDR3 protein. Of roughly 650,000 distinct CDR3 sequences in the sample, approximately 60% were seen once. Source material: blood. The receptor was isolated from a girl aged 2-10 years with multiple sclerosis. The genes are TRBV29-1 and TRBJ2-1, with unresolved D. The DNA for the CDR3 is TGCAGCGTTGATCGCGCAGGCTCAAGCTCCTACAATGAGCAGTTCTTC. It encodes CSVDRAGSSSYNEQFF.